Below, 31 T cell receptor beta chains from the same sample are listed, as sequenced in a study of cytomegalovirus exposure and HLA in healthy donors. PCR primers comprised 60 Vbeta and 13 Jbeta primers. Libraries were prepared by immunoSEQ multiplex PCR; TCRdb keeps only in-frame clonotypes and omits some of them. The sample has tens of thousands of clones, 63% seen once. The specimen was PBMCs. These TCRs come from a woman aged 25-40 years in good health and CMV-seronegative.

The chain links TRBV30 to TRBJ1-3; D perhaps matches TRBD1 (5 bases). V was clipped by 3 bases and J by 15 bases, with 12 bases between them. The germline V gene has CDR1 GTSNPN and CDR2 SVGIG (reference sequence). The CDR3 is 10 amino acids. The CDR3 region has the DNA TGTGCCTGGAGGACCTCCGGGGGATATTTT. It is translated as CAWRTSGGYF.

In its sample, this clone is large (0.1 to 1%). This chain uses TRBV28 with TRBJ1-1, with 9 nucleotides matching TRBD1. Germline V CDR1 and CDR2: MDHEN, SYDVKM. This CDR3 contains 17 residues. The V segment lost 2 bases and the J segment 0 bases; nucleotides outside the gene matches: 7. CDR3 residues: CASSLRGQGLLNTEAFF. CDR3 nucleotide sequence: TGTGCCAGCAGTTTAAGAGGACAGGGGCTTCTGAACACTGAAGCTTTCTTT.

This rearrangement joins TRBV7-2 to TRBJ1-2; TRBD1 aligns across 7 bases. This CDR3 comprises 14 residues. Germline CDR1 is SGHTA and CDR2 is FQGNSA. With 5 bases clipped from V and 5 bases from J, the junction kept 8 bases outside the gene matches. The CDR3: CASSPGQERYGYTF. Written as DNA, the CDR3 is TGTGCCAGCAGCCCAGGACAGGAGAGATATGGCTACACCTTC.

The V and J genes are TRBV12-5 and TRBJ1-3, with TRBD1 as a possible D gene (5 bases). V lost 6 bases to trimming and J lost 3 bases, with 12 bases between them. This CDR3 has 14 amino acids. Germline V CDR1 and CDR2: LGHNT, FRNRAP. CDR3 in DNA: TGTGCTAGTGGGAAGCAGGGTGGTGGAAACACCATATATTTT. This codes for CASGKQGGGNTIYF.

This sequence joins TRBV5-4 and TRBJ1-1; 8 bases are shared with TRBD1. Germline V gives CDR1 SGHNT, CDR2 YYREEE (reference sequence). The length of the CDR3 is 15 residues. V shed 4 bases and J 1 base; nucleotides not matched to a gene: 6. CDR3 region: CASSPGGGKNTEAFF. The CDR3, as DNA: TGTGCCAGCAGCCCAGGGGGCGGGAAGAACACTGAAGCTTTCTTT. Based on the CDR3 plus reference TRBV5-4 and TRBJ1-1, the full variable domain is ETGVTQSPTHLIKTRGQQVTLRCSSQSGHNTVSWYQQALGQGPQFIFQYYREEENGRGNFPPRFSGLQFPNYSSELNVNALELDDSALYLCASSPGGGKNTEAFFGQGTRLTVV.

The rearrangement links TRBV21-1 to TRBJ2-1; the table's D call of TRBD2 was not tested on the DNA. TRBV21-1 is designated a pseudogene. This CDR3 comprises 13 residues. The CDR3 loop reads CASSNDLRNEQFF. In nucleotides, the CDR3 is TGTGCCAGCAGCAACGACTTGAGGAATGAGCAGTTCTTC.

The genes are TRBV19 and TRBJ1-5, with 7 bases lining up with TRBD1. Germline V CDR1 and CDR2: LNHDA, SQIVND (reference sequence). The trim removed 6 bases at V and 0 bases at J, leaving 5 bases unmatched. The CDR3 loop spans 15 amino acids. The CDR3 is CASSRQGDSNQPQHF. CDR3 sequence (DNA): TGTGCCAGTAGCAGACAGGGCGATAGCAATCAGCCCCAGCATTTT.

The chain uses TRBV7-2 and TRBJ2-2; D is perhaps TRBD2 (7 bases). CDR1 and CDR2 from the germline V gene are SGHTA and FQGNSA. The CDR3 is made up of 17 amino acids. Trimming cost V 5 bases and J 7 bases, with 23 bases left between them. The CDR3 nucleotides read TGTGCCAGCAGCCCACGGTCGGTGGGGGGGGGCCTCGGGGAGCTGTTTTTT. Protein product: CASSPRSVGGGLGELFF. The complete variable domain, with remaining parts taken from reference TRBV7-2 and TRBJ2-2, reads GAGVSQSPSNKVTEKGKDVELRCDPISGHTALYWYRQSLGQGLEFLIYFQGNSAPDKSGLPSDRFSAERTGGSVSTLTIQRTQQEDSAVYLCASSPRSVGGGLGELFFGEGSRLTVL.

This chain uses TRBV5-1 with TRBJ1-6, with 8 bases identical to TRBD1. CDR1 and CDR2 from the germline V gene are SGHRS and YFSETQ. The CDR3 consists of 14 residues. J was trimmed by 6 bases and V by 4 bases; bases with no gene match: 3. The CDR3 DNA is TGCGCCAGCAGCCCCCAGGGGGCTAATTCACCCCTCCACTTT. It is translated as CASSPQGANSPLHF.

The chain joins TRBV4-2 to TRBJ2-5, with 9 positions matching TRBD1. V lost 4 bases, J lost 2 bases, and 2 bases stayed unmatched. Germline V gene data show CDR1 as LGHNA and CDR2 as YNFKEQ. The length of the CDR3 is 14 residues. CDR3 DNA sequence: TGTGCCAGCAGCCCTGGACAGGGGCAAGAGACCCAGTACTTC. Its translation is CASSPGQGQETQYF.

The rearrangement joins TRBV25-1 to TRBJ1-1; no clear D gene. V gave up 0 bases and J gave up 0 bases, with 11 bases separating them. The CDR3 contains 16 residues. The germline V gene has CDR1 MGHDK and CDR2 SYGVNS. The CDR3 region is CASSEYGVSMNTEAFF. Written as DNA, the CDR3 is TGTGCCAGCAGTGAATACGGGGTCTCCATGAACACTGAAGCTTTCTTT.

V usage is TRBV11-3 and J usage is TRBJ2-2, with D tentatively TRBD1 (6 bases). Germline V gives CDR1 SGHNT, CDR2 YENEEA. The CDR3 runs to 16 residues. The V and J ends lost 1 base and 6 bases respectively, with 15 bases between them. This CDR3 is CASSLGLTGVAGELFF. For the CDR3, the DNA is TGTGCCAGCAGCTTAGGTCTGACAGGCGTCGCCGGGGAGCTGTTTTTT.

The chain combines TRBV7-9 with TRBJ1-4, with D perhaps matching TRBD1 (5 bases). The germline gives CDR1 SEHNR, CDR2 FQNEAQ (reference sequence). V was cut by 3 bases and J by 5 bases, with 22 bases left in between. This CDR3 has 18 residues. The CDR3 loop reads CASSFPRGQAFRNEKLFF. The CDR3 coding sequence is TGTGCCAGCAGCTTCCCCCGCGGACAAGCCTTTCGGAATGAAAAACTGTTTTTT.

In this sample, this clone turned up a few times. V and J are TRBV7-9 and TRBJ2-7; TRBD1 might be the D (6 bases). Trimming pared 0 bases from V and 7 bases from J, leaving 13 bases between. This CDR3 is 14 amino acids long. Looked up from germline, CDR1 is SEHNR and CDR2 is FQNEAQ (reference sequence). This CDR3 reads CASSLAGAQGEQYF. The CDR3 bases are TGTGCCAGCAGCTTAGCGGGGGCGCAGGGGGAGCAGTACTTC.

This clone was observed a few times. The rearrangement links TRBV2 to TRBJ2-1, with a weak D call TRBD2 (6 bases). Trimming pared 8 bases from V and 4 bases from J, leaving 12 bases between. This CDR3 comprises 13 residues. Per germline, CDR1 SNHLY and CDR2 FYNNEI. CDR3 sequence (DNA): TGTGCCAGCTTGGCGGGAAGGTACAATGAGCAGTTCTTC. Translating gives CASLAGRYNEQFF.

The V and J genes are TRBV5-8 and TRBJ2-3, with D unclear. Germline V lookup: CDR1 SGHTS, CDR2 YDEGEE. The CDR3 contains 14 residues. The V and J ends lost 2 bases and 0 bases respectively, with 7 bases between them. CDR3 sequence reads: CASSFSVSTDTQYF. CDR3 in DNA: TGTGCCAGCAGCTTTTCGGTTAGCACAGATACGCAGTATTTT.

The chain recombines TRBV27 with TRBJ2-7; 7 nucleotides align to TRBD1. The junction had 3 bases not matched to a gene; V was cut back by 5 bases and J by 5 bases. Germline CDR1 and CDR2: MNHEY and SMNVEV (reference sequence). The CDR3 extends over 12 amino acids. The CDR3 protein is CASSEGAHEQYF. CDR3 nucleotides: TGTGCCAGCAGTGAGGGGGCCCACGAGCAGTACTTC.

This chain joins TRBV7-8 and TRBJ1-2, with D tentatively TRBD1 (6 bases). Trimming shortened V by 5 bases and J by 5 bases, and 12 bases separated the two germline ends. The CDR3 covers 13 residues. Germline-derived CDR1 and CDR2 are SGHVS and FQNEAQ. CDR3 loop: CASSPDSIYGYTF. The CDR3 nucleotides read TGTGCCAGCAGCCCGGACAGCATTTATGGCTACACCTTC.

V and J are TRBV4-1 and TRBJ1-4; D call uncertain. The CDR3 covers 15 residues. V lost 4 bases and J lost 0, with 9 bases in between. Germline V gene sequence: CDR1 MGHRA, CDR2 YSYEKL. CDR3 residues: CASSLRKSTNEKLFF. Here the CDR3 DNA reads TGCGCCAGCAGCCTGCGGAAGTCAACTAATGAAAAACTGTTTTTT.

The chain joins TRBV28 to TRBJ2-7; 8 bases fit TRBD1. V dropped 5 bases and J dropped 12; count of bases not matched to a gene: 6. Per germline, CDR1 MDHEN and CDR2 SYDVKM. This CDR3 contains 11 residues. The CDR3, as DNA: TGTGCCAGCAGTGAGGACAGGGAGGCGTACTTC. Translation: CASSEDREAYF. The whole variable domain, filled in from reference TRBV28 and TRBJ2-7, reads DVKVTQSSRYLVKRTGEKVFLECVQDMDHENMFWYRQDPGLGLRLIYFSYDVKMKEKGDIPEGYSVSREKKERFSLILESASTNQTSMYLCASSEDREAYFGPGTRLTVT.

This chain connects TRBV11-2 to TRBJ2-5, with 8 bases fitting TRBD2. The V and J ends lost 1 base and 7 bases, in that order; junction bases with no gene match: 5. Per the germline V gene, CDR1 is SGHAT and CDR2 is FQNNGV. This CDR3 spans 14 amino acids. The CDR3 region is CASSLAGLAGTQYF. CDR3 nucleotides: TGTGCCAGCAGCTTAGCGGGGCTAGCGGGGACCCAGTACTTC.

J is TRBJ2-2 and V is TRBV23-1, with D possibly being TRBD1 (6 bases). TRBV23-1 is an open reading frame whose function is uncertain. This CDR3 comprises 16 residues. V was pared by 0 bases and J by 6 bases, with 14 bases between. CDR3: CASSQSRNRVPGELFF. The CDR3 DNA reads as TGCGCCAGCAGTCAATCCCGGAACAGGGTCCCCGGGGAGCTGTTTTTT.

A remark on this clone: The junction and the germline gene differ at one end; a read error may be behind it. Here the CDR3 reads CASSKPTGVTNAGELFF. The CDR3 coding sequence is TGTGCCAGCAGCAAACCGACAGGGGTCACGAACGCCGGGGAGCTGTTTTTT. V is TRBV11-2 and J is TRBJ2-2; 8 bases are shared with TRBD1. This CDR3 contains 17 residues. Germline loops: CDR1 SGHAT, CDR2 FQNNGV. The whole variable domain, filled in from reference TRBV11-2 and TRBJ2-2, reads EAGVAQSPRYKIIEKRQSVAFWCNPISGHATLYWYQQILGQGPKLLIQFQNNGVVDDSQLPKDRFSAERLKGVDSTLKIQPAKLEDSAVYLCASSKPTGVTNAGELFFGEGSRLTVL.

The rearrangement uses TRBV5-8 and TRBJ2-3, with 11 bases matching TRBD2. V shed 3 bases, J shed 3 bases, and the junction held 12 bases outside the gene matches. Germline V gene data show CDR1 as SGHTS and CDR2 as YDEGEE. CDR3 length: 18 residues. The CDR3 loop is CASSWAGTSGAGTDTQYF. The CDR3 DNA sequence: TGTGCCAGCAGCTGGGCGGGGACTAGCGGAGCGGGAACAGATACGCAGTATTTT.

The V gene is TRBV29-1, the J gene TRBJ1-2, with a weak D call TRBD1 (6 bases). V dropped 4 bases and J dropped 5 bases, with 14 bases sitting between them. The CDR3 is 13 amino acids. The germline V gene encodes CDR1 SQVTM and CDR2 ANQGSEA. CDR3 protein: CSVGVDSLYGYTF. The CDR3 DNA reads as TGCAGCGTTGGTGTGGACAGTTTGTATGGCTACACCTTC.

In this sample, this clone turned up a few times. This chain uses TRBV2 with TRBJ1-2; D remains ambiguous. Trimming cost V 5 bases and J 1 base, with 8 bases left between them. This CDR3 region has 13 residues. Per the germline V gene, CDR1 is SNHLY and CDR2 is FYNNEI. The CDR3 is CASSLSVNYGYTF. The CDR3, as DNA: TGTGCCAGCAGTTTAAGCGTTAACTATGGCTACACCTTC.

The CDR3 DNA is TGCGCCAGCAGCTTGGTGATTCAGGGTGGCTACACCTTC. It yields the protein CASSLVIQGGYTF. J is TRBJ1-2 and V is TRBV5-1; weak D call: TRBD1 (5 bases). The CDR3 has 13 amino acids. The V end was cut by 0 bases, the J end by 7 bases, with 10 bases between. Germline loops: CDR1 SGHRS, CDR2 YFSETQ.

The chain combines TRBV7-8 with TRBJ2-6; 11 bases line up with TRBD1. Germline assignment: CDR1 SGHVS and CDR2 FQNEAQ. Trimming removed 5 bases from V and 1 base from J; junction bases left unmatched: 10. The CDR3 is 19 residues long. The CDR3 protein is CASSPRVGTGGSGANVLTF. Here the CDR3 DNA reads TGTGCCAGCAGCCCAAGGGTGGGGACAGGGGGTTCTGGGGCCAACGTCCTGACTTTC.

The chain links TRBV5-1 to TRBJ2-3, with D uncertain. There are 14 residues in the CDR3. The germline gives CDR1 SGHRS, CDR2 YFSETQ. Trimming took off 4 bases at V and 4 bases at J, with 13 bases between the two ends. CDR3 DNA: TGCGCCAGCAGCCTCCGGCCCCGGGCAGATACGCAGTATTTT. Its protein product is CASSLRPRADTQYF.

The rearrangement joins TRBV6-1 to TRBJ2-2, with TRBD2 identical over 11 bases. V lost 4 bases, J lost 8 bases, and 9 bases stayed unmatched. The germline V gene encodes CDR1 MNHNS and CDR2 SASEGT. There are 16 residues in the CDR3. The CDR3, as DNA: TGTGCCAGCAGTGCCTCTAGCGGGGGGCCCACGGGGGAGCTGTTTTTT. It is translated as CASSASSGGPTGELFF.

The V and J genes are TRBV7-2 and TRBJ2-7; 13 positions match TRBD2. V lost 5 bases to trimming and J lost 5 bases; unmatched junction nucleotides: 9. Germline assignment: CDR1 SGHTA and CDR2 FQGNSA. CDR3 length: 16 amino acids. The CDR3 DNA reads TGTGCCAGCAGCGCATCACTAGCGGGAGGGCCCCACGAGCAGTACTTC. Translating gives CASSASLAGGPHEQYF.